Presented here are 2 T cell receptor beta chains from one specimen sequenced in a study of cytomegalovirus exposure and HLA in healthy donors. Both 60 Vbeta primers and 13 Jbeta primers went into the PCR. The data were produced by immunoSEQ multiplex PCR, yet TCRdb's version contains in-frame clones alone and is incomplete. The sample has fewer than 85,000 clones. Sequenced sample: PBMCs. These receptors all stem from a woman aged 40 to 49 in good health and CMV-seropositive.

The CDR3 reads CASSLALGTDTQYF. The CDR3 DNA sequence: TGTGCCAGCAGCTTAGCTCTCGGGACAGATACGCAGTATTTT. The chain is built from TRBV7-6 and TRBJ2-3, with D hard to call. Looked up from germline, CDR1 is SGHVS and CDR2 is FNYEAQ. The V end lost 0 bases, the J end lost 3 bases, and 7 bases lay between the germline ends. This CDR3 contains 14 residues.

The J gene is TRBJ1-2, the V gene TRBV7-2; 8 nucleotides match TRBD1. Trimming removed 4 bases from V and 7 bases from J; junction bases left unmatched: 11. In germline, CDR1 is SGHTA, CDR2 FQGNSA. The CDR3 extends over 15 amino acids. CDR3 DNA sequence: TGTGCCAGCAGCTCCTCCCGGACAGGGTTATCTGGCTACACCTTC. Residues: CASSSSRTGLSGYTF.